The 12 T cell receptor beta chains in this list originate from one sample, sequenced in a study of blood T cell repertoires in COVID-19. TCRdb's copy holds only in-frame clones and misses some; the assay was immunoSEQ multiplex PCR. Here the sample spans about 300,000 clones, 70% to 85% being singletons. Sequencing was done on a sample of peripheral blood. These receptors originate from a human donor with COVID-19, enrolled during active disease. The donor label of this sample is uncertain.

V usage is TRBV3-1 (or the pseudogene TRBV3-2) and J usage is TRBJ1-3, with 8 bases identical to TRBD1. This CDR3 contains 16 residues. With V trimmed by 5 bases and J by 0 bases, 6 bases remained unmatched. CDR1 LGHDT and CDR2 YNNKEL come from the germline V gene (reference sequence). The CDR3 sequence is CASSSAGTGSGNTIYF. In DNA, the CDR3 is TGTGCCAGCAGCTCCGCAGGGACAGGCTCTGGAAACACCATATATTTT.

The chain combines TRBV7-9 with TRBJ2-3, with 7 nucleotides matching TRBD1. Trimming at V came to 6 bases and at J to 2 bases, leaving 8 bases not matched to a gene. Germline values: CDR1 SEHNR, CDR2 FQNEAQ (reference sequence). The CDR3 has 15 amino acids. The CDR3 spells CASRLTGIITDTQYF. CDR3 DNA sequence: TGTGCCAGCAGGTTGACAGGGATCATCACAGATACGCAGTATTTT. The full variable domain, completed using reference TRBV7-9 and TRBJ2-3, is DTGVSQNPRHKITKRGQNVTFRCDPISEHNRLYWYRQTLGQGPEFLTYFQNEAQLEKSRLLSDRFSAERPKGSFSTLEIQRTEQGDSAMYLCASRLTGIITDTQYFGPGTRLTVL.

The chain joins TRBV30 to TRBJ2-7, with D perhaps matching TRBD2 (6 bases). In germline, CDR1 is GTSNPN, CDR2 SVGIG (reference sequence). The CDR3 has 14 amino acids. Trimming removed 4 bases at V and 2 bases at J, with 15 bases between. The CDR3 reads CAWNRGLAPYEQYF. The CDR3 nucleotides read TGTGCCTGGAATCGGGGGTTGGCCCCCTACGAGCAGTACTTC.

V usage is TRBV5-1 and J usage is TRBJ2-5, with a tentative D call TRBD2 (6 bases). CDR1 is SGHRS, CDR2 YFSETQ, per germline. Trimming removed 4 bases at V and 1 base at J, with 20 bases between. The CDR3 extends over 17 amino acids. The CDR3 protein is CASSPARRAGSQETQYF. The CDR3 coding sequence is TGCGCCAGCAGCCCCGCTCGTCGAGCCGGGAGCCAAGAGACCCAGTACTTC.

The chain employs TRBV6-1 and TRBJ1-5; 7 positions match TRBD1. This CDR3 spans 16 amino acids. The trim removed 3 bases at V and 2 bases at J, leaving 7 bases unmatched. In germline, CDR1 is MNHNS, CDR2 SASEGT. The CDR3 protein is CASSDNRGGGNQPQHF. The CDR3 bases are TGTGCCAGCAGTGACAACAGGGGAGGAGGCAATCAGCCCCAGCATTTT.

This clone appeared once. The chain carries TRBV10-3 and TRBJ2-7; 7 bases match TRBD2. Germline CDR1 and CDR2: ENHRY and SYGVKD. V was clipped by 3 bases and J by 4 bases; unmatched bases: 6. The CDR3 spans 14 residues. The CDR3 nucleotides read TGTGCCATCAGTGATTCGCCTAGCGGATACGAGCAGTACTTC. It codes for CAISDSPSGYEQYF.

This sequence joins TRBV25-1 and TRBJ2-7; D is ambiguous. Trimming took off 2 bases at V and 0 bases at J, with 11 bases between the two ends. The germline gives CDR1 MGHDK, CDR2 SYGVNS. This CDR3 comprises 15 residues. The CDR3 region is CASSEPGVSSYEQYF. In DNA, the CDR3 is TGTGCCAGCAGTGAACCCGGAGTTAGCTCCTACGAGCAGTACTTC.

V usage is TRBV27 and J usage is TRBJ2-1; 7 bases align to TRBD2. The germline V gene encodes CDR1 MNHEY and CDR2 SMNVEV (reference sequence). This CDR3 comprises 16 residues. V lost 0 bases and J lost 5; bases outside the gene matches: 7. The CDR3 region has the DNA TGTGCCAGCAGTTTATCCTGGGGACTACCCAACAATGAGCAGTTCTTC. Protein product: CASSLSWGLPNNEQFF.

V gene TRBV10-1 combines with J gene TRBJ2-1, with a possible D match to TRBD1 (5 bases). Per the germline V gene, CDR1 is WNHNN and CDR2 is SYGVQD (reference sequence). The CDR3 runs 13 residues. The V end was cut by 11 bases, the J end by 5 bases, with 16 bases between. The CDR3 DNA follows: TGCGCCGCAGGGAAAGCGCTCGACAATGAGCAGTTCTTC. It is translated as CAAGKALDNEQFF.

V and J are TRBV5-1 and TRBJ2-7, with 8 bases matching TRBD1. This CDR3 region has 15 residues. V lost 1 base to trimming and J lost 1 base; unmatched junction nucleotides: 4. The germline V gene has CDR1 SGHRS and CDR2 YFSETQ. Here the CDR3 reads CASSLTTGGSYEQYF. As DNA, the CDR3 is TGCGCCAGCAGCTTGACAACAGGGGGGTCCTACGAGCAGTACTTC.

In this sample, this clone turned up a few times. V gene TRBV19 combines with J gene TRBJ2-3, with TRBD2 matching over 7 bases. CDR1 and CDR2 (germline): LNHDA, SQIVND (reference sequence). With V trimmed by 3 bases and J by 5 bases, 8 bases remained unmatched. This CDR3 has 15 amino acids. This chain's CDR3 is CASSIRQAGRDTQYF. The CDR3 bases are TGTGCCAGTAGTATCCGGCAAGCGGGGAGAGATACGCAGTATTTT.

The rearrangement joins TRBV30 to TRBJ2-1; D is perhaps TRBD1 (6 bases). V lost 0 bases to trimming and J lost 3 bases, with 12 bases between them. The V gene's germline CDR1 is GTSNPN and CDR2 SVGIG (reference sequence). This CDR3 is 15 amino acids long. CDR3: CAWSVGQSFYNEQFF. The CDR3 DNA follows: TGTGCCTGGAGTGTAGGACAGAGTTTCTACAATGAGCAGTTCTTC.